This TCR beta chain stems from a study of blood T cell repertoires in COVID-19 (dated by TCRdb to 2018 to 2021). A note on the overall study: Samples covering the acute and convalescent phases of COVID-19 were provided by collaborators in the United States, Italy and Spain. The material from the prospective study consisted of cDNA or gDNA derived from T cells, B-cell-depleted T cells, or PBMCs. Samples came from the ongoing ImmuneRACE study (first 160 participants) plus 1,254 subjects from 6 global collaborators. Where available, HLA class I and class II types were taken from metadata supplied by the sample provider and were not determined by assay-based typing. Nearly every sample came with metadata listing a de-identified subject ID, COVID-19 status, age in years and sex. The repertoires were made available in a free public database intended to serve as a resource for research on the immune response to SARS-CoV-2. The dataset comprised deeply sampled blood TCRbeta repertoires from subjects exposed to, actively infected with, or recovered from COVID-19. Overall study outcomes, separate from this receptor: The quantity of clinical and demographic metadata differed by source and by participant and was supplied without curation.

The immunoSEQ Assay, a bias-controlled multiplex PCR, was used to amplify TCRbeta CDR3 regions from genomic DNA. Regarding the original processing steps: The number of nucleated cells in each sample was estimated by amplification of reference gene primers within the assay. To quantify the absolute abundance of each unique TCRbeta CDR3 rearrangement, sequence reads were collapsed and filtered. For each sample, productive Simpson clonality was calculated as the square root of Simpson's diversity index over productive rearrangements. TCRdb retrieved this table from immuneACCESS and kept in-frame rearrangements only. Not all clones are present; in checked studies, unresolved V genes account for under half, and no reason is known for the remainder. Clone size and V and J calls were adopted from that table, with D and trimming inferred from the DNA. The sample has about 30,000 clones on record, over 75% of them singletons. The ten largest clones capture 13% to 15% of the sample.

The CDR3 sequence holds 14 residues, the cysteine and phenylalanine included. Only the CDR3 DNA stays, 42 bases, in frame from base 1. Between the V and J ends, shortened by 1 base and 6 bases respectively, the junction contains 10 bases. Via the germline V gene, CDR1 is SGHAT and CDR2 FQNNGV. Each collaborating institution followed its own protocols to collect whole blood in K2EDTA tubes. For TCRbeta analysis, collaborator samples were shipped as frozen whole blood, as isolated PBMCs, or as DNA extracted from either sample type. As concerns this clone: This clone's antigen is unknown. No much larger clone is present one base from it, and per-base qualities are unavailable.

Recombination joined TRBV11-2 with TRBJ2-1; D gene: possibly TRBD2, on 6 matching bases. The TCR sequence derives from a man aged 60 to 69 with active COVID-19. The sample consisted of peripheral blood. The CDR3: CASSLAHGSNEQFF. The sequenced DNA is TGTGCCAGCAGCTTAGCCCACGGGAGCAATGAGCAGTTCTTC.